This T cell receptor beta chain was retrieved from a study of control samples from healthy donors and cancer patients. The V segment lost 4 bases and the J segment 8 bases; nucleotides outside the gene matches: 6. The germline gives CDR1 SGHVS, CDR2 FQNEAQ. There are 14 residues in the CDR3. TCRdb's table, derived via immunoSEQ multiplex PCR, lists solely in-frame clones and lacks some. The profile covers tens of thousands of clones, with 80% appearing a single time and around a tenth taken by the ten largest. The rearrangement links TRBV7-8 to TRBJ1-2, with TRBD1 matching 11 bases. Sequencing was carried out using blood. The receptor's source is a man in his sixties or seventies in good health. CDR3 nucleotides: TGTGCCAGCAGCTGGGGACAGGGGGTAAGCGGCTACACCTTC. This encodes CASSWGQGVSGYTF. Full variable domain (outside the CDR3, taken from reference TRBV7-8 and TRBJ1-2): GAGVSQSPRYKVAKRGQDVALRCDPISGHVSLFWYQQALGQGPEFLTYFQNEAQLDKSGLPSDRFFAERPEGSVSTLKIQRTQQEDSAVYLCASSWGQGVSGYTFGSGTRLTVV.